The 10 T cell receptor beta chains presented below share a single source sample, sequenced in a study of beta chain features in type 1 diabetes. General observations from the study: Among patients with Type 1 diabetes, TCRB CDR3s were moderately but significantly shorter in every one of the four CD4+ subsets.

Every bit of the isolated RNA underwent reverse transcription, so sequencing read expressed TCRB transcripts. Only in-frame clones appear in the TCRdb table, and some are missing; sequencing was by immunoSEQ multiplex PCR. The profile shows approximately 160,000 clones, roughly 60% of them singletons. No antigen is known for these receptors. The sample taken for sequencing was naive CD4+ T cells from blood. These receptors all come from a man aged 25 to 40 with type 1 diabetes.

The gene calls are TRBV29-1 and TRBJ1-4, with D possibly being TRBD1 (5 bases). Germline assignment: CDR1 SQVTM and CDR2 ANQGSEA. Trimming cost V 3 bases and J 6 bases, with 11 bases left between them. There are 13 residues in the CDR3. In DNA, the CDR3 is TGCAGCGTTGAGGCAGGGTTTGATGAAAAACTGTTTTTT. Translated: CSVEAGFDEKLFF. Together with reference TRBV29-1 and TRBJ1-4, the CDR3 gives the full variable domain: SAVISQKPSRDICQRGTSLTIQCQVDSQVTMMFWYRQQPGQSLTLIATANQGSEATYESGFVIDKFPISRPNLTFSTLTVSNMSPEDSSIYLCSVEAGFDEKLFFGSGTQLSVL.

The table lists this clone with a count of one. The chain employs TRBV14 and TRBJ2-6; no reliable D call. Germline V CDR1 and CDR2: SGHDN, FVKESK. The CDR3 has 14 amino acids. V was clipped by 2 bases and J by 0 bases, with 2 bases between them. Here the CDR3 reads CASSQSSGANVLTF. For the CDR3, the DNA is TGTGCCAGCAGCCAAAGCTCTGGGGCCAACGTCCTGACTTTC.

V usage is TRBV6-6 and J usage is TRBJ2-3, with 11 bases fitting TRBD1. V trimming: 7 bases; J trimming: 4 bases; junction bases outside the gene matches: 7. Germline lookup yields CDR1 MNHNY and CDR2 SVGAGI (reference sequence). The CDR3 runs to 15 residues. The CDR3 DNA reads TGTGCCAGCAATTGGGAGGGACAGGGGGCAGATACGCAGTATTTT. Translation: CASNWEGQGADTQYF.

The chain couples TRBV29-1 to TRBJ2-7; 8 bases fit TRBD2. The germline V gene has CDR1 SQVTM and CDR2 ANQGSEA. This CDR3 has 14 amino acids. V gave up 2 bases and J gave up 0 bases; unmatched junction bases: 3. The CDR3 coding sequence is TGCAGCGTTGAACGGGGGGGTTCCTCCTACGAGCAGTACTTC. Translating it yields CSVERGGSSYEQYF.

DNA for the CDR3: TGTGCCAGCAGCTTAGCGTTGGGGACAGGCAACTATGGCTACACCTTC. Its protein is CASSLALGTGNYGYTF. The V and J genes are TRBV7-9 and TRBJ1-2; 8 nucleotides line up with TRBD1. The ends lost 0 bases at V and 2 bases at J; junction bases unmatched: 5. CDR1 and CDR2 from the germline V gene are SEHNR and FQNEAQ (reference sequence). The CDR3 length is 16 residues.

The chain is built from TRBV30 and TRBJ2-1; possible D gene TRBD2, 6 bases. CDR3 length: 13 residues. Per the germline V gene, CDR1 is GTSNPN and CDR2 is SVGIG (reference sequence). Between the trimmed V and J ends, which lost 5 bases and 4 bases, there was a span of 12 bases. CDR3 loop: CAWATGRYNEQFF. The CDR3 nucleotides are TGTGCCTGGGCCACGGGGAGGTACAATGAGCAGTTCTTC.

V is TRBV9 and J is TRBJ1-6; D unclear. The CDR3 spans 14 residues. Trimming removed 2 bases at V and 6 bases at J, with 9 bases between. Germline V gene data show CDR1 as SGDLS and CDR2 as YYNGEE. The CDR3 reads CASSVAKGNSPLHF. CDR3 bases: TGTGCCAGCAGCGTGGCAAAGGGTAATTCACCCCTCCACTTT.

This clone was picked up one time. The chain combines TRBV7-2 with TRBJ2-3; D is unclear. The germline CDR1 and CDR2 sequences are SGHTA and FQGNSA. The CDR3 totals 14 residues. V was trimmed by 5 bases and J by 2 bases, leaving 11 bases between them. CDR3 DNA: TGTGCCAGCAGCACCTCCCTCCTCACAGATACGCAGTATTTT. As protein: CASSTSLLTDTQYF.

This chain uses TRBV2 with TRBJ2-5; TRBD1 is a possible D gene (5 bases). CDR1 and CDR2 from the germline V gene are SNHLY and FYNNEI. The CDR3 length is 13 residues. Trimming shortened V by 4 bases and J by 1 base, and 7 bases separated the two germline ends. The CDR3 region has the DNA TGTGCCAGCAGTGTCGACAGCCAAGAGACCCAGTACTTC. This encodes CASSVDSQETQYF. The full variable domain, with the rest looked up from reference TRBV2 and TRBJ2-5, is EPEVTQTPSHQVTQMGQEVILRCVPISNHLYFYWYRQILGQKVEFLVSFYNNEISEKSEIFDDQFSVERPDGSNFTLKIRSTKLEDSAMYFCASSVDSQETQYFGPGTRLLVL.

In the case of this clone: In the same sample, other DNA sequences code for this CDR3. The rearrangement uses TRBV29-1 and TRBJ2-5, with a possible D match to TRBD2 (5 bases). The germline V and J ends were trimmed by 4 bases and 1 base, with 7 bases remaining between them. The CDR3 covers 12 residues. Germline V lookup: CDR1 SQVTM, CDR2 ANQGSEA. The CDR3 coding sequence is TGCAGCGTTGCGAGCGGCCAAGAGACCCAGTACTTC. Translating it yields CSVASGQETQYF.